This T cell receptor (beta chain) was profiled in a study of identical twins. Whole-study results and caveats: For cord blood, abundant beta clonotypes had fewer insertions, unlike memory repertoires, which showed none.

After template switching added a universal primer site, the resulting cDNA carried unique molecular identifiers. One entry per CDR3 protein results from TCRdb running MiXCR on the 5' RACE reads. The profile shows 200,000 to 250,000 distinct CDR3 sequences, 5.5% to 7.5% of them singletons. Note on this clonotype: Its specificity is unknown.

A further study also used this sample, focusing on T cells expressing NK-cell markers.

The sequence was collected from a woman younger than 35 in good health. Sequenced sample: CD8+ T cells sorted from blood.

The CDR3 loop reads CASSLVPGANTGELFF. DNA of the CDR3: TGTGCCAGCAGCTTAGTGCCAGGTGCCAACACCGGGGAGCTGTTTTTT. The rearrangement uses TRBV7-2 and TRBJ2-2; D is ambiguous. The CDR3 length is 16 residues. CDR1 and CDR2 (germline): SGHTA, FQGNSA. V was pared by 1 base and J by 2 bases, with 11 bases between.